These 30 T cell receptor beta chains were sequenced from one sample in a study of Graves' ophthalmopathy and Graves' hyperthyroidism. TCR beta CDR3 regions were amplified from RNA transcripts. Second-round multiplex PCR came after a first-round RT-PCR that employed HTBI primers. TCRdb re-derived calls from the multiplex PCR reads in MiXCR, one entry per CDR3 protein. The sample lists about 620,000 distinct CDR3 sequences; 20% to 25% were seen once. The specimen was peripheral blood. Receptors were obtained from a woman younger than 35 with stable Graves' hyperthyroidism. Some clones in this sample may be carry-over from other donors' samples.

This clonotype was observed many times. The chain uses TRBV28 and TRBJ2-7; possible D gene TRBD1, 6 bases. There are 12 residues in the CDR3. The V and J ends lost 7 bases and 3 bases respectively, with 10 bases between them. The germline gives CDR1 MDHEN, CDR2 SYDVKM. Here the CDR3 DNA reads TGTGCCAGCACCTCGGGACACTACGAGCAGTACTTC. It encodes CASTSGHYEQYF.

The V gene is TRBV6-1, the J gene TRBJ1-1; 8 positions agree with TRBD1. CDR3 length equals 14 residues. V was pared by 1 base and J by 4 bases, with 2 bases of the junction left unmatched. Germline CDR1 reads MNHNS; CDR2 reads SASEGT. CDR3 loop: CASSEETGGTEAFF. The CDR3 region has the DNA TGTGCCAGCAGTGAAGAAACAGGGGGCACTGAAGCTTTCTTT.

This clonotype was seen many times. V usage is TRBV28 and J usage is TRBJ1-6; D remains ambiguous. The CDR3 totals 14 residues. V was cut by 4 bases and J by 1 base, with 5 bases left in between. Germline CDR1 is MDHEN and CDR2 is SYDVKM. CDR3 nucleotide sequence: TGTGCCAGCAGTTCCGGGTCCTATAATTCACCCCTCCACTTT. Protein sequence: CASSSGSYNSPLHF.

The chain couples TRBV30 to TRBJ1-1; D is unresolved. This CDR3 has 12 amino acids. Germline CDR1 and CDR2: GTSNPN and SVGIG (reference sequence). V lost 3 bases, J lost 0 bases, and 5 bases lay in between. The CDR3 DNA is TGTGCCTGGAGGTTCTTGAACACTGAAGCTTTCTTT. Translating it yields CAWRFLNTEAFF.

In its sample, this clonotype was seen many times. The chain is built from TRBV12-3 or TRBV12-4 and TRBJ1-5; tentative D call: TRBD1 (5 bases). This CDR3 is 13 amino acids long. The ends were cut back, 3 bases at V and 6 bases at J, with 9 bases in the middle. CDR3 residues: CASSFGGIQPQHF. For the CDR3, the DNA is TGTGCCAGCAGTTTTGGGGGGATTCAGCCCCAGCATTTT.

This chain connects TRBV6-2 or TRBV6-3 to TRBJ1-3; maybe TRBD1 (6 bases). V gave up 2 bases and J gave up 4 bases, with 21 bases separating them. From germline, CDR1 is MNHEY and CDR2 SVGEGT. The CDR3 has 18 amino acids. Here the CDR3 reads CASSYGRKGGPLGNTIYF. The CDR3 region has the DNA TGTGCCAGCAGTTACGGGCGGAAGGGGGGGCCCTTGGGAAACACCATATATTTT.

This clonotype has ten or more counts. This chain's CDR3 is CASSYSRGAYEQYF. The DNA for the CDR3 is TGTGCCAGCAGTTACTCGAGAGGGGCCTACGAGCAGTACTTC. The chain uses TRBV6-5 and TRBJ2-7; the D call may be TRBD1 or TRBD2 (5 bases each). The V gene lost 0 bases and the J gene lost 2 bases, with 8 bases spanning the gap. Germline CDR1 MNHEY, CDR2 SVGAGI. The CDR3 is 14 residues long.

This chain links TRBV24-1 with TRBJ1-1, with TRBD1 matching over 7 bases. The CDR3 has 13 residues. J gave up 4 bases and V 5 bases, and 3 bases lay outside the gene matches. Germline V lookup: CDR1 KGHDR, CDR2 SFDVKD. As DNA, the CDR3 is TGTGCCACCAGTGGTAGGACAGGCACTGAAGCTTTCTTT. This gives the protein CATSGRTGTEAFF.

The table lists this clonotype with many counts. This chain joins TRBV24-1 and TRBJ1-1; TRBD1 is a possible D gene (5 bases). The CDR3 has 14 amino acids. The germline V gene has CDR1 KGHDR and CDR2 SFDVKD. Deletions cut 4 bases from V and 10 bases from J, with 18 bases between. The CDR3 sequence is CATSDPGLAAGAFF. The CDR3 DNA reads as TGTGCCACCAGTGACCCAGGGTTGGCGGCTGGAGCTTTCTTT.

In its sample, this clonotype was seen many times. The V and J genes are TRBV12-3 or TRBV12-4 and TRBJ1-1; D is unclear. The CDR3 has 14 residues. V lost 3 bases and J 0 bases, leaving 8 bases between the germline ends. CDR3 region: CASSFLNMNTEAFF. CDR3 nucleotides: TGTGCCAGCAGTTTCTTAAATATGAACACTGAAGCTTTCTTT.

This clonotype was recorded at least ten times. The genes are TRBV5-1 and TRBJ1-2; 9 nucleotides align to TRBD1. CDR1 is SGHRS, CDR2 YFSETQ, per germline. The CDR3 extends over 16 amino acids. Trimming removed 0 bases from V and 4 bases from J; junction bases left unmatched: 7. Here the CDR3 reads CASSLDGTGSRYGYTF. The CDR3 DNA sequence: TGCGCCAGCAGCTTGGACGGGACAGGGTCCCGCTATGGCTACACCTTC.

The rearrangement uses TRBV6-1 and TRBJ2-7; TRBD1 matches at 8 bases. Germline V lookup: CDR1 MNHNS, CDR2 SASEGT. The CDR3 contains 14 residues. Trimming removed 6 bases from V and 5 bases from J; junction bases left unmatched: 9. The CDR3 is CASSRDRGSHEQYF. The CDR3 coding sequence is TGTGCCAGCAGCCGTGACAGGGGCAGCCACGAGCAGTACTTC.

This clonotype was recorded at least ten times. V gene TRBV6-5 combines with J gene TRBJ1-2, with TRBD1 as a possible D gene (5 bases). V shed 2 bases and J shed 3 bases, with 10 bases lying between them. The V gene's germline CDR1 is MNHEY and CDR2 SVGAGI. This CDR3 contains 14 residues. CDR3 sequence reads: CASSYQGEDYGYTF. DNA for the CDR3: TGTGCCAGCAGTTACCAGGGAGAAGACTATGGCTACACCTTC.

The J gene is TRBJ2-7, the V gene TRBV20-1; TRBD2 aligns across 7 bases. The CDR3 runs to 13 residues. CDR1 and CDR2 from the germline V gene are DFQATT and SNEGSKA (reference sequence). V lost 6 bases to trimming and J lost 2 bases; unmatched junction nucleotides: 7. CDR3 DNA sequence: TGCAGTGCAGAAGCGGGGAATACCTACGAGCAGTACTTC. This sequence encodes CSAEAGNTYEQYF.

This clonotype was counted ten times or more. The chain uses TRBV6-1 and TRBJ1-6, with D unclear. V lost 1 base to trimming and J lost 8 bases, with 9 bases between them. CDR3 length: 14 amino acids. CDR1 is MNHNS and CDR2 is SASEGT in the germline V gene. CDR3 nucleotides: TGTGCCAGCAGTGAAGGCAGCCAGCATTCACCCCTCCACTTT. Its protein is CASSEGSQHSPLHF.

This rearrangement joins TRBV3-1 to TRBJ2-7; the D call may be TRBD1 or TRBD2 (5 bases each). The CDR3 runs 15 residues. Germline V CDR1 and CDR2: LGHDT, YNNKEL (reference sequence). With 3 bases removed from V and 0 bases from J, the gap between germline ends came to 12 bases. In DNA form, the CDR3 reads TGTGCCAGCAGCCATGAAGGGACCTCCTCCTACGAGCAGTACTTC. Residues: CASSHEGTSSYEQYF.

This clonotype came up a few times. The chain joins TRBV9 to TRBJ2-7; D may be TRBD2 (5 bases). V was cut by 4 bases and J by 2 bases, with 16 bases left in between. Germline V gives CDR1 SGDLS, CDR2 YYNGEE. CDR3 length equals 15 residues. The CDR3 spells CASSPEANPTYEQYF. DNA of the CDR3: TGTGCCAGCAGCCCGGAGGCCAACCCGACCTACGAGCAGTACTTC.

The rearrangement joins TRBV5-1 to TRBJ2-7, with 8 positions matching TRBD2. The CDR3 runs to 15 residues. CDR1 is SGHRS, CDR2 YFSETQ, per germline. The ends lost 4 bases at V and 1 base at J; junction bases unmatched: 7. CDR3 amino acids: CASSKPGTRSYEQYF. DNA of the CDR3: TGCGCCAGCAGCAAGCCCGGGACTAGATCCTACGAGCAGTACTTC.

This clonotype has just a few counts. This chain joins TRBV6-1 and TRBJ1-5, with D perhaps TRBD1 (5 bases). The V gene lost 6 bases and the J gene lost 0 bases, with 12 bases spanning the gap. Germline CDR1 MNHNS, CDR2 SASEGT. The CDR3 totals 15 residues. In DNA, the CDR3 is TGTGCCAGCAGCCCCGACAGAATTAGCAATCAGCCCCAGCATTTT. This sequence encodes CASSPDRISNQPQHF.

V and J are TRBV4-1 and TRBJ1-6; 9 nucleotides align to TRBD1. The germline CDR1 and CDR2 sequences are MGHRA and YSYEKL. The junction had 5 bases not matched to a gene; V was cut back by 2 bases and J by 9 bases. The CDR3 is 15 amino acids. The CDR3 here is CASSQLGQGGSPLHF. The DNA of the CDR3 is TGCGCCAGCAGCCAATTGGGACAGGGAGGTTCACCCCTCCACTTT.

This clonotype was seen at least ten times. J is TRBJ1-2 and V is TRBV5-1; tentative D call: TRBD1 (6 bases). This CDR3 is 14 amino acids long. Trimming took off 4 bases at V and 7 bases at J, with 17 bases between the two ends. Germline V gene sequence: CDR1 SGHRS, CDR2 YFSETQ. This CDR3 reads CASSASSGDAGYTF. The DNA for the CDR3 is TGCGCCAGCAGCGCTTCATCAGGGGATGCTGGCTACACCTTC.

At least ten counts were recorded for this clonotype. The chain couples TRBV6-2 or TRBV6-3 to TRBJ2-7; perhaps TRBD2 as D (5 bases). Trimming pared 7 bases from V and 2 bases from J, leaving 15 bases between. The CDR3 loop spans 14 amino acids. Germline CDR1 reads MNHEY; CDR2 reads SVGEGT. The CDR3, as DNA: TGTGCCAGCACCCCCGCCGGGGTAACCTACGAGCAGTACTTC. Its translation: CASTPAGVTYEQYF.

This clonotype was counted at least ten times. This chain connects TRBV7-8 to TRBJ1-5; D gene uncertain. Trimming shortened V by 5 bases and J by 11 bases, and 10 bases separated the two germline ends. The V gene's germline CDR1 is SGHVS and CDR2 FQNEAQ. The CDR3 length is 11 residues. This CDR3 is CASSHDTTQHF. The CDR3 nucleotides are TGTGCCAGCAGCCATGACACGACCCAGCATTTT.

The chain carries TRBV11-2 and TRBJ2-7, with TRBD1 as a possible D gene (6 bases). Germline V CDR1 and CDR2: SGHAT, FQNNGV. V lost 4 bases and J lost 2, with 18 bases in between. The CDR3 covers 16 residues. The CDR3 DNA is TGTGCCAGCAGCTCCCGGTGGGACACGGCGACCTACGAGCAGTACTTC. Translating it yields CASSSRWDTATYEQYF.

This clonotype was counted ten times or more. The CDR3 region has the DNA TGTGCCAGCAGCGTGGACCTCCAAGAGACCCAGTACTTC. It codes for CASSVDLQETQYF. The chain links TRBV9 to TRBJ2-5, with D unresolved. This CDR3 contains 13 residues. Germline V gene sequence: CDR1 SGDLS, CDR2 YYNGEE. Trimming removed 2 bases at V and 1 base at J, with 6 bases between. Complete variable domain (other parts from reference TRBV9 and TRBJ2-5): DSGVTQTPKHLITATGQRVTLRCSPRSGDLSVYWYQQSLDQGLQFLIQYYNGEERAKGNILERFSAQQFPDLHSELNLSSLELGDSALYFCASSVDLQETQYFGPGTRLLVL.

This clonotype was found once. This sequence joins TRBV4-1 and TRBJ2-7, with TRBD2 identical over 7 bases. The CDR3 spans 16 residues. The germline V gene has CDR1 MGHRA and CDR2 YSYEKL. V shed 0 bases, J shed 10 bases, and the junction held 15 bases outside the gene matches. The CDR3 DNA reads TGCGCCAGCAGCCAAGACCTAGCGGCAGGGCCCGTCGATCAGTACTTC. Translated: CASSQDLAAGPVDQYF.

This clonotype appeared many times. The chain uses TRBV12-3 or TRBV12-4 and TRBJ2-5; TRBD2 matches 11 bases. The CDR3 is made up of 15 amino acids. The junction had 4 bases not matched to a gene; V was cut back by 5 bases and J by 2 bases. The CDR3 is CASSASSGGQETQYF. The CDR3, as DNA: TGTGCCAGCAGTGCCTCTAGCGGGGGGCAAGAGACCCAGTACTTC.

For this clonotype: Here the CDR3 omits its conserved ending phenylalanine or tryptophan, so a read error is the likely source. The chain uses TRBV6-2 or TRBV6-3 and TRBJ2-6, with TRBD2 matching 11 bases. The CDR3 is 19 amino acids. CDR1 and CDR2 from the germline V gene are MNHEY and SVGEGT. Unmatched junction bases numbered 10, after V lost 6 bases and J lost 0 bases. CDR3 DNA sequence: TGTGCCAGCAGCGGGGGACTAGCGGATGCTAACTCTGGGGCCAACGTCCTGACTGTC. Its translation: CASSGGLADANSGANVLTV.

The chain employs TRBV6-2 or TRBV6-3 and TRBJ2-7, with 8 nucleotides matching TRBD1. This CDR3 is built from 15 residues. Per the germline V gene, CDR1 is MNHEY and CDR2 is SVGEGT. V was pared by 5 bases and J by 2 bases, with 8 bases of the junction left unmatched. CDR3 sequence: CASSDRDRSTYEQYF. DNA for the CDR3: TGTGCCAGCAGTGACCGGGACAGGAGTACCTACGAGCAGTACTTC.

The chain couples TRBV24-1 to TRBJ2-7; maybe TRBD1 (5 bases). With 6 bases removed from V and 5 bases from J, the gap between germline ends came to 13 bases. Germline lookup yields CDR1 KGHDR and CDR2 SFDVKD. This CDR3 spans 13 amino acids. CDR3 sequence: CATSQDRYDEQYF. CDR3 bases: TGTGCCACCAGTCAAGACAGATACGACGAGCAGTACTTC.